This T cell receptor (beta chain) appears in the sequencing data of a study of T cell changes during pregnancy in multiple sclerosis. The table came from immunoSEQ multiplex PCR; TCRdb's copy has only in-frame clones and leaves some out. The sample records about 88,000 clones, approximately 92% being singletons. The ends were cut back, 3 bases at V and 2 bases at J, with 2 bases in the middle. This CDR3 comprises 11 residues. Germline-derived CDR1 and CDR2 are MGHDK and SYGVNS. The V and J genes are TRBV25-1 and TRBJ2-7, with D unclear. The sample was peripheral blood, taken in the first trimester of pregnancy. The source of this sequence is a female donor with multiple sclerosis, enrolled in a pregnancy study. The CDR3 DNA follows: TGTGCCAGCAGTGATACCTACGAGCAGTACTTC. It yields the protein CASSDTYEQYF.